This T cell receptor (beta chain) was documented in a study of T cell responses to AZD1222 COVID-19 vaccine (dated by TCRdb to about 2021). Notes on the research overall: A total of around 240 trial participants underwent TCR sequencing, of whom some 210 received two doses of AZD1222 and 26 received two doses of the MenACWY control vaccine. Trial participants were enrolled by age into 18-55, 56-69 and 70-plus year subgroups, with around 140, 26 and 57 TCR-sequenced participants respectively. Study-level results and caveats: In the small 56-69-year group, the increase in depth fell short of significance, most likely because of low power. Because no samples from the day 14 peak response were available, repertoires could be characterized only after the peak T cell response. Only 5 to 7 AZD1222 recipients were SARS-CoV-2 seropositive at baseline, limiting conclusions about previously exposed vaccinees. Vaccine-associated CD4 TCRs spanned the whole spike protein, with dominant responses in regions 160-218 and 743-854. Spike-specific TCR breadth and depth rose significantly after two AZD1222 doses compared with day 0 and with MenACWY recipients. Nearly half of unique spike-specific TCRs reportedly recognized epitopes outside regions mutated in the B.1.351 and B.1.1.7 variants. Participants were mostly white British, with more females than males. The authors suggested clonal diversity may have been underestimated.

V loses 0 bases of germline sequence and J loses 8 bases, and the interval between the two ends is 8 bases. From the cysteine up to the phenylalanine, the CDR3 has a length of 11 residues. CDR3 DNA is the only sequence kept; it has 33 bases, read in frame from the first base. CDR1 and CDR2 were assigned from the germline V gene as SQVTM and ANQGSEA. As concerns this clone: What antigen it recognizes has not been identified. Per-base quality was not reported, and no clone a single base away is much larger than it.

The CDR3 regions of human TCRbeta chains were analyzed by immunosequencing. The study's own analysis went as follows. Repertoire TCRs were checked for matches against a reference library of SARS-CoV-2-specific TCRs that had been generated using the MIRA antigen-specificity platform. Breadth meant the fraction of unique TCRs that were SARS-CoV-2-associated, whereas depth meant the fraction of total T cells that were SARS-CoV-2-associated. Using the MIRA data, every spike-specific TCR was mapped to the spike region that the TCR reacted to and assigned to either a CD4 or a CD8 class. Log10-transformed breadth and depth values were compared by one-way ANOVA with Sidak's multiple comparisons tests. TCRdb took over this immuneACCESS table, retaining in-frame rearrangements with V and J assigned. Such tables are incomplete; in checked studies, under half of the missing clones stem from an unresolved V gene, and the remainder is unexplained. That table supplies the V and J calls and clone size; D and trimming were determined from the DNA. The sample has about 94,000 clones on record, roughly 90% of them singletons. The ten largest account for 9% to 14% of the sample.

This sample's time point label indicates: about 28 days (+/-7) after the second vaccine dose. AZD1222 recipients given second doses at about 4 weeks or at about 12 weeks were pooled, since spike-specific TCR depth and breadth were not found to differ between the two schedules. Vaccinee samples were obtained from the UK trials COV001 and COV002, which included a single-blind randomized controlled phase 2/3 trial of AZD1222 (ChAdOx1 nCoV-19) in healthy adults. Trial participant PBMC samples were collected at day 0 and day 28 after the second dose for TCRbeta chain sequencing. The starting material was peripheral blood, obtained 28 days after the second AZD1222 dose. The clonotype comes from an adult who received the AZD1222 COVID-19 vaccine. The rearrangement combines TRBV29-1 with TRBJ2-7, with the D gene uncertain. CDR3 region: CSVEDGNKQYF. The DNA sequence is TGCAGCGTTGAAGACGGTAACAAGCAGTACTTC.